The T cell receptor beta chain under discussion was sequenced for a study of cytomegalovirus exposure and HLA in healthy donors listed by TCRdb under 2017. In the study overall: According to an earlier analysis of 587 of the donors, some 180 million T cells yielded 100 million or so unique TCR beta sequences and around 280 Gb of sequence data. Of the approximately 370 genotyped donors, roughly 80% were placed in the genetic ancestry cluster associated with self-reported Caucasian donors. Every repertoire in the discovery cohort had been generated on one and the same sequencing platform. The study was designed to test whether signatures of past pathogen exposure could be identified by cataloging public T cell receptors. A later genetic analysis took genome-wide SNP genotypes for about 65% of the roughly 670 donors and used that subset as a discovery cohort. The number of donors typed differed by locus, with about 629-640 for A, B, C, DRB1 and DQB1, around 560 for DQA1, approximately 580 for DPA1, and roughly 450 for DPB1. Along with the approximately 700-subject first cohort, a separate validation cohort of about 110 different subjects was used. An early release that covered about 600 HLA-typed donors contained around 300 gigabases of sequencing data and around 85 million unique TCR sequences. To decide whether each TCR beta V gene segment behaved as functional or pseudogenic, an earlier analysis of nearly 600 of the donors relied on high-throughput TCR beta sequencing. To predict cytomegalovirus infection status, the study brought together high-throughput TCR immunosequencing, statistical association of individual TCRs with disease status, and machine learning. On average, 235,054 unique TCR beta nucleotide sequences were sequenced per donor among a few hundred genotyped donors of the cohort, with roughly 18% of those sequences being non-productive. Donor age, sex, ethnicity and CMV serostatus were compiled together with the repertoire data. Four to six DR-DQ haplotypes were handled as single units for association and clustering, since linkage in the cohort was strong. Using immunosequencing, the study profiled T cell repertoires from about 650 subjects and related those repertoires to cytomegalovirus serostatus. Class I and class II HLA loci were covered by the typing at four-digit resolution. Rather than using new phenotypic data, the later analysis identified candidate immune exposures from TCR beta sequences and from how often those sequences occurred across donors. A later analysis re-examined previously published TCR beta repertoires from more than 550 donors and added high-resolution HLA genotyping to investigate patterns of TCR occurrence. General conclusions and limits of the study: Immune exposure information for the cohort was limited to CMV serostatus. A cluster of highly shared sequence variants was judged likely to be a technical artifact of the sequencing pipeline. A total of 150 or so TCR beta chains were listed by the study as associated with cytomegalovirus. In a later analysis, around 15,000 TCR beta sequences were associated with specific HLA alleles at a false discovery rate of 0.05. A later genetic analysis reported fewer N-insertions in productive TCRs among donors in an Asian-associated ancestry cluster than the approximately 670-donor mean. According to a later analysis, TCR association rates differed among HLA loci, with DRB1 alleles showing the most associated TCRs and HLA-C alleles showing the fewest. The cohort was sequenced for TCR beta chains only, and without alpha or paired-chain data the features that could be detected were limited. It was suggested by the authors that the approach could potentially be generalized to other disease states and immunological phenotypes. A few of the identified cytomegalovirus-associated TCR beta chains were confirmed in vitro to be specific for cytomegalovirus antigens. The presence/absence analyses assumed that sequencing depth was roughly uniform across donors, and that assumption may not be true. Approximately 18 rarely observed V segments, including chromosome 9 orphons, were excluded from the earlier analysis of about 610 of the donors because counts were too low. Because HLA typing was missing for some donors at each locus, association tests included only the typed subset. According to a later analysis, most CMV-associated TCR beta chains appeared to be HLA-restricted, and the HLA associations seemed to be driven largely by CMV exposure. Assigning TCR associations to individual alleles was difficult when HLA alleles, especially DR and DQ, strongly co-occurred. Some IMGT-functional V segments, including TRBV6-2 and TRBV6-3, could not be told apart with the 87-base-pair reads, so those segments were excluded. A later genetic analysis associated a missense DCLRE1C variant with V-gene and J-gene trimming of TCR beta chains, and an independent cohort replicated the association. Most TCR sequences were observed very rarely across donors, whereas some public TCRs were present in many individuals. A further reported finding was that TCR beta sequences accurately predicted the HLA-A and HLA-B alleles for most subjects in the first cohort. In a later analysis, several top co-occurrence clusters were reported to appear linked to parvovirus B19, influenza, CMV and Epstein-Barr virus. Broadly in line with IMGT annotations, most TCR beta V segments showed up in productive rearrangements about 90% or about 30% of the time in an earlier analysis of some 590 of the donors. Linkage disequilibrium might explain the correlated functional status among segregating V segments, but an unknown experimental factor could not be excluded. A later analysis found that HLA-associated TCR beta chains were more clonally expanded and had lower generation probabilities than equally common non-associated chains. The classifier was reported to diagnose cytomegalovirus status with high specificity and sensitivity in both the original cohort and the validation cohort.

Concerning this clone itself: It lacks a known antigen. The input lacks base qualities; no much larger clone sits a single base away.

The V end loses 3 bases and the J end loses 0 bases, and a stretch of 12 bases separates them. Counted from cysteine to phenylalanine, this CDR3 has 16 amino acids. The retained sequence is limited to the CDR3, 48 bases, with the frame set at the first base. The germline V gene (reference sequence) supplies CDR1 SEHNR and CDR2 FQNEAQ. The method behind the library was the immunoSEQ multiplex PCR assay. A mixture of 60 forward primers for TCR Vbeta segments and 13 reverse primers for TCR Jbeta segments was used in the multiplex PCR. Amplification of the CDR3 region of rearranged TCR beta genes was performed with a multiplex PCR assay on genomic DNA. On the Illumina HiSeq System, the amplified TCR beta libraries were sequenced as 87-base-pair reads. The authors' pipeline ran thus. A later analysis counted tens of millions of unique TCR beta chains across the 666 repertoires, and some 11 million of these chains were shared by at least two donors. To remove PCR and sequencing errors, raw reads were error-corrected and collapsed into unique sequences using a nearest-neighbor algorithm that merged closely related sequences. V, D and J gene segments were assigned by aligning CDR3 sequences to IMGT reference sequences. For a sequence to be retained, a match of at least six nucleotides was required to both a V gene segment and a J gene segment. Rearrangements were called productive when the CDR3 lacked stop codons and stayed in frame with V and J; all others were non-productive. Following IMGT convention, CDR3 was defined as the stretch from the second conserved V-encoded cysteine up to the conserved J-encoded phenylalanine. The earlier analysis of roughly 590 of the donors excluded sequences that lacked an unambiguous match to a single V gene segment. An earlier analysis of several hundred of the donors called V segments functional above 56.7% productive rearrangements and segregating when the between-donor standard deviation exceeded 5%. To diagnose cytomegalovirus status from the catalog of TCR beta chain sequences, a statistical classification framework was built. In a later analysis, TCR nucleotide sequences were compared against IMGT/GENE-DB human TR gene sequences so that V and J genes could be assigned. Using the TCRdist pipeline, a later analysis assigned CDR3 sequences along with most-parsimonious VDJ recombination scenarios. In a later analysis, every TCR beta chain was defined by the combination of its CDR3 amino acid sequence and its V-gene family, and reads without a unique V-gene family were dropped. To address suspected cross-contamination and a sequencing artifact, a later analysis removed several hundred highly shared, low-generation-probability nucleotide sequences. For each public chain, a later analysis derived a clonal expansion index from normalized ranks of inferred template counts within each repertoire. Generation probabilities in a later analysis came from a VDJ recombination model fitted to out-of-frame rearrangements, and those results were checked against IGoR. In a later analysis, hypergeometric tests were used to score TCR-TCR, TCR-HLA and TCR-CMV co-occurrence, with a repertoire-size bias correction applied to TCR pairs. To estimate false discovery rates, a later analysis permuted the HLA or CMV assignments 20 times. A later analysis grouped co-occurring TCRs with DBSCAN, adding TCRdist sequence similarity when clustering within HLA-allele-positive subsets. For co-occurrence clustering, repertoires with fewer than 30,000 or more than 120,000 public chains were excluded, along with about five repertoires with anomalous nucleotide sharing. What TCRdb holds here is the immuneACCESS table cut down to in-frame rearrangements. Part of the clones is not present; checked against another copy, under half of the missing clones reflect an unresolved V gene, and the others are unexplained. The DNA gave D and trimming, while V, J and clone size come from that table. The sample yields approximately 200,000 clones; more than 75% were counted once. About 1.2% of the sample is held by the ten biggest clonotypes.

The cohort consisted of 666 healthy bone marrow donors. Cohort members were all nominally healthy when sampled, although unrecorded immune exposures were likely present. CMV serostatus was recorded as positive for roughly 300 and negative for about 55% of the roughly 670 cohort members, whereas no CMV serostatus was recorded for the donor in question. A peripheral blood sample was provided by each donor, and peripheral blood mononuclear cells were used for TCR beta sequencing. Genomic DNA was extracted from the blood cell samples with the Qiagen DNeasy Blood Extraction Kit. Sequencing used PBMCs. The chain joins TRBV7-9 to TRBJ1-3, and TRBD1 may be the D gene, going by 6 matching bases. The sequence was obtained from a human donor in good health. The DNA reads as follows: TGTGCCAGCAGCTTCCAGGGACAAGACTCTGGAAACACCATATATTTT. It specifies CASSFQGQDSGNTIYF.